These 26 T cell receptor beta chains came from one sample sequenced in a study of regulatory T cells in long-lasting Graves disease. Time point here: newly diagnosed GD, antithyroid drugs for less than 3 months. From RNA extracted from PBMCs, the TCR library was made. TCR beta libraries were built with iRepertoire HTBI primers and Arm-PCR of CDR3 regions. TCRdb itself ran the multiplex PCR reads through MiXCR, one entry per CDR3 protein. The table lists over 200,000 distinct CDR3 sequences, 15% to 20% of them singletons. These data are also associated with another study on T cells in Graves' hyperthyroidism and ophthalmopathy.

Sample: peripheral blood mononuclear cells (PBMCs), taken at new diagnosis, from a patient treated with antithyroid drugs. These receptors all stem from a woman between 25 and 40 years old with Graves disease.

In its sample, this clonotype was seen a few times. The gene calls are TRBV19 and TRBJ2-2, with 11 bases identical to TRBD2. Germline V gene lookup returns CDR1 LNHDA and CDR2 SQIVND (reference sequence). V gave up 6 bases and J gave up 6 bases; unmatched junction bases: 9. This CDR3 is built from 16 residues. CDR3 loop: CASRLRSGGAAGELFF. The DNA for the CDR3 is TGTGCCAGTAGACTCCGTAGCGGGGGGGCAGCCGGGGAGCTGTTTTTT.

This clonotype was picked up many times. The chain joins TRBV12-5 to TRBJ2-2, with D perhaps matching TRBD1 (7 bases). Trimming cost V 5 bases and J 3 bases, with 13 bases left between them. The length of the CDR3 is 15 residues. Germline lookup yields CDR1 LGHNT and CDR2 FRNRAP. This CDR3 is CASGPRGVDTGELFF. The CDR3 DNA follows: TGTGCTAGTGGTCCCAGGGGGGTTGACACCGGGGAGCTGTTTTTT.

This clonotype was seen only once. This may be a read error: a much more frequent sequence differs by one nucleotide. The chain joins TRBV6-1 to TRBJ2-7; 7 bases fit TRBD1. From germline, CDR1 is MNHNS and CDR2 SASEGT. The CDR3 has 15 residues. CDR3 sequence: CASGEWTGRPGEQYF. The DNA of the CDR3 is TGTGCCAGCGGTGAATGGACAGGACGCCCGGGCGAGCAGTACTTC.

This clonotype was observed many times. The chain recombines TRBV20-1 with TRBJ2-3; possible D gene TRBD2, 5 bases. The CDR3 covers 11 residues. The germline gives CDR1 DFQATT, CDR2 SNEGSKA (reference sequence). Between the trimmed V and J ends, which lost 3 bases and 14 bases, there was a span of 15 bases. The DNA for the CDR3 is TGCAGTGCTAGGGACTCCCTGATTTGGTATTTT. This translates into CSARDSLIWYF.

This clonotype was picked up many times. The J gene is TRBJ1-2, the V gene TRBV6-1; tentatively, D is TRBD1 (5 bases). This CDR3 comprises 14 residues. The V end lost 5 bases, the J end lost 6 bases, and 16 bases lay between the germline ends. The germline V gene encodes CDR1 MNHNS and CDR2 SASEGT. The DNA of the CDR3 is TGTGCCAGCAGTACCGCCGCGGGGGGGGATGGCTACACCTTC. This translates into CASSTAAGGDGYTF.

This clonotype was counted at least ten times. The chain recombines TRBV20-1 with TRBJ1-2, with a tentative D call TRBD1 (5 bases). The V end lost 0 bases, the J end lost 2 bases, and 10 bases lay between the germline ends. CDR1 is DFQATT and CDR2 is SNEGSKA in the germline V gene (reference sequence). The CDR3 has 14 residues. CDR3 in DNA: TGCAGTGCTAGAGAGGTAGAGGGGAACTATGGCTACACCTTC. Its protein is CSAREVEGNYGYTF.

This clonotype was counted ten times or more. The gene calls are TRBV6-5 and TRBJ1-4; D might be TRBD1 (6 bases). Germline assignment: CDR1 MNHEY and CDR2 SVGAGI. Trimming removed 1 base from V and 5 bases from J, with 11 bases in between. This CDR3 has 15 residues. CDR3 in amino acids: CASSYFRDKNEKLFF. The CDR3 DNA reads as TGTGCCAGCAGTTACTTCAGGGACAAGAATGAAAAACTGTTTTTT.

This clonotype was recorded many times. The rearrangement links TRBV5-1 to TRBJ1-2, with 7 bases identical to TRBD1. The CDR3 consists of 15 residues. The V gene's germline CDR1 is SGHRS and CDR2 YFSETQ. V trimming: 0 bases; J trimming: 2 bases; junction bases outside the gene matches: 4. CDR3 loop: CASSLAGTANYGYTF. Written as DNA, the CDR3 is TGCGCCAGCAGCTTGGCCGGGACAGCGAACTATGGCTACACCTTC.

A note on this clonotype: The missing conserved phenylalanine or tryptophan at the end of this CDR3 makes a read error likely. The DNA is omitted, as the CDR3 cannot be located on it reliably, and the CDR3 follows TCRdb's listing. The chain is built from TRBV12-3 or TRBV12-4 and TRBJ2-7; the table names TRBD1, a call not compared with the DNA. The CDR3 has 14 amino acids, counting both end residues. This CDR3 reads CASSEQGQKISFGA.

This clonotype was observed at least ten times. The chain combines TRBV20-1 with TRBJ2-7; a possible D gene is TRBD1 (6 bases). CDR1 and CDR2 (germline): DFQATT, SNEGSKA (reference sequence). Trimming stripped 6 bases from V and 6 bases from J, with 15 bases between. The CDR3 totals 12 residues. The CDR3 DNA follows: TGCAGTGCCTGGGCAGGGGAGACCGAGCAGTACTTC. Its translation: CSAWAGETEQYF.

This clonotype was recorded many times. V gene TRBV5-6 combines with J gene TRBJ2-3; 10 nucleotides match TRBD1. Trimming cost V 4 bases and J 5 bases; bases outside gene matches: 4. The CDR3 covers 14 residues. Germline values: CDR1 SGHDT, CDR2 YYEEEE. In DNA, the CDR3 is TGTGCCAGCAGCGGCCGGACAGGGGGAGATACGCAGTATTTT. As protein: CASSGRTGGDTQYF.

There are many counts of this clonotype. CDR3 sequence: CSAYSGASTDTQYF. DNA of the CDR3: TGCAGTGCTTACAGCGGGGCGAGCACAGATACGCAGTATTTT. V and J are TRBV20-1 and TRBJ2-3; the match to TRBD2 covers 7 bases. The CDR3 runs to 14 residues. Germline lookup yields CDR1 DFQATT and CDR2 SNEGSKA (reference sequence). Losses at the gene ends were 5 bases for V and 0 bases for J; bases not matched to a gene: 5.

This clonotype was seen ten or more times. V gene TRBV6-1 combines with J gene TRBJ1-2; D is ambiguous. Trimming stripped 10 bases from V and 8 bases from J, with 17 bases between. This CDR3 is 12 amino acids long. Germline values: CDR1 MNHNS, CDR2 SASEGT. The CDR3 is CATRTTDEGYTF. The CDR3 bases are TGTGCCACCCGGACGACCGACGAGGGCTACACCTTC.

This clonotype was seen repeatedly, ten times or more. The J gene is TRBJ1-1, the V gene TRBV2; 10 bases map to TRBD1. The CDR3 consists of 14 residues. The germline CDR1 and CDR2 sequences are SNHLY and FYNNEI. The ends lost 4 bases at V and 4 bases at J; junction bases unmatched: 3. The CDR3 nucleotides read TGTGCCAGCAGTGTGGGACAGGGGAGCACTGAAGCTTTCTTT. Protein: CASSVGQGSTEAFF.

This clonotype was seen many times. This rearrangement joins TRBV18 to TRBJ1-6, with TRBD1 as a possible D gene (6 bases). There are 13 residues in the CDR3. Looked up from germline, CDR1 is KGHSH and CDR2 is LQKENI. V shed 4 bases and J shed 11 bases, with 12 bases lying between them. CDR3 nucleotides: TGTGCCAGCTCACTAACAGGGAAGCCACCCCTCCACTTT. Protein: CASSLTGKPPLHF.

This clonotype was recorded at least ten times. This rearrangement joins TRBV3-1 to TRBJ2-5; 8 nucleotides line up with TRBD1. CDR3 size: 16 residues. Germline V gene lookup returns CDR1 LGHDT and CDR2 YNNKEL (reference sequence). The V segment lost 2 bases and the J segment 4 bases; nucleotides outside the gene matches: 9. CDR3 nucleotide sequence: TGTGCCAGCAGCCAACCCGGACAGGGACTTGGAGAGACCCAGTACTTC. Translated, it gives CASSQPGQGLGETQYF.

The gene calls are TRBV19 and TRBJ1-2; 7 bases align to TRBD1. The CDR3 spans 12 residues. The ends lost 1 base at V and 9 bases at J; junction bases unmatched: 2. CDR1 and CDR2 (germline): LNHDA, SQIVND (reference sequence). CDR3 DNA sequence: TGTGCCAGTAGTATAGCGACAGGGAGCTACACCTTC. Protein product: CASSIATGSYTF.

This clonotype was seen a few times. The chain uses TRBV20-1 and TRBJ2-5, with 14 bases lining up with TRBD2. This CDR3 contains 16 residues. The germline V gene has CDR1 DFQATT and CDR2 SNEGSKA (reference sequence). Trimming cost V 5 bases and J 5 bases; bases outside gene matches: 10. The CDR3 nucleotides are TGCAGTGCTCGACTAGCGGGGGGGTATGATTCGGAGACCCAGTACTTC. Amino acids: CSARLAGGYDSETQYF.

This clonotype was recorded many times. The rearrangement uses TRBV7-9 and TRBJ2-5; 8 bases map to TRBD2. CDR1 is SEHNR, CDR2 FQNEAQ, per germline (reference sequence). J gave up 5 bases and V 5 bases, and 1 base lay outside the gene matches. The CDR3 is 12 residues long. The CDR3 here is CASSRGGETQYF. The CDR3 bases are TGTGCCAGCAGCCGGGGGGGTGAGACCCAGTACTTC.

At least ten counts were recorded for this clonotype. V usage is TRBV5-1 and J usage is TRBJ1-1; 7 nucleotides align to TRBD1. Germline trimming cut 4 bases from V and 5 bases from J; bases unmatched to any gene: 8. The CDR3 runs 14 residues. Germline loops: CDR1 SGHRS, CDR2 YFSETQ. The CDR3 sequence: CASSITGQWTEAFF. The DNA for the CDR3 is TGCGCCAGCAGCATCACGGGACAGTGGACTGAAGCTTTCTTT.

This clonotype was seen ten or more times. This chain joins TRBV6-1 and TRBJ2-7, with 11 bases aligning to TRBD1. V shed 10 bases and J 4 bases; nucleotides not matched to a gene: 9. The CDR3 totals 14 residues. The germline CDR1 and CDR2 sequences are MNHNS and SASEGT. The CDR3 coding sequence is TGTGCCATCCTTGTTTGGGACAGGGGGTACGAGCAGTACTTC. It yields the protein CAILVWDRGYEQYF.

This clonotype was observed at least ten times. V usage is TRBV20-1 and J usage is TRBJ2-5, with D unresolved. Deletions cut 3 bases from V and 4 bases from J, with 15 bases between. In germline, CDR1 is DFQATT, CDR2 SNEGSKA (reference sequence). The CDR3 runs to 14 residues. The DNA of the CDR3 is TGCAGTGCTAGTCTCGAAGGTTTGGTAGAGACCCAGTACTTC. It translates to CSASLEGLVETQYF.

About this clonotype: This sequence is one base from a far larger clone and is likely a read error. The conserved closing phenylalanine or tryptophan is absent in this CDR3, likely reflecting a read error. The DNA is left out, because the CDR3 cannot be placed on it with certainty; the CDR3 is given as TCRdb lists it. The CDR3 protein is CASSELSGPFL. The V and J genes are TRBV11-2 and TRBJ1-1; the table's TRBD1 call for D was not verified on the DNA. Both ends counted, the CDR3 spans 11 residues. The germline V gene has CDR1 SGHAT and CDR2 FQNNGV.

To note about this clonotype: A much larger clone lies a single base off, so this may be a read error. The V gene is TRBV7-2, the J gene TRBJ2-5; D possibly corresponds to TRBD2 (7 bases). This CDR3 contains 14 residues. Trimming removed 1 base at V and 5 bases at J, with 11 bases between. CDR1 and CDR2 from the germline V gene are SGHTA and FQGNSA. The CDR3 bases are TGTGCCAGCAGCTTAGGGGGGGGCTCGGAGACCCAGTACTTC. Translation gives CASSLGGGSETQYF.

This clonotype showed up many times. J is TRBJ1-1 and V is TRBV10-2; 11 positions match TRBD1. Germline-derived CDR1 and CDR2 are WSHSY and SAAADI. The CDR3 sequence is 16 residues long. Trimming cost V 7 bases and J 7 bases; bases outside gene matches: 14. The CDR3 loop is CASNFWEDRGLGEAFF. The CDR3 DNA sequence: TGCGCCAGCAATTTCTGGGAGGACAGGGGGCTTGGTGAAGCTTTCTTT.

This clonotype was counted ten times or more. The gene calls are TRBV18 and TRBJ2-4; 7 nucleotides match TRBD1. Per the germline V gene, CDR1 is KGHSH and CDR2 is LQKENI. The CDR3 has 14 amino acids. Trimming took 1 base from V and 9 from J; bases not matched to a gene: 6. The CDR3 sequence is CASSPQGAPGIQYF. The CDR3 DNA is TGTGCCAGCTCACCACAGGGGGCTCCCGGCATTCAGTACTTC.